This T cell receptor beta chain was observed in a study of blood T cell repertoires in COVID-19. Study as a whole: T cells, B-cell-depleted T cells, or PBMCs provided the cDNA or gDNA that served as material.

In the source study's methods: From reference gene primer amplification, estimates of nucleated cell counts were derived. Method: immunoSEQ multiplex PCR; TCRdb's copy keeps in-frame clones and lacks some. Clonal size and the V and J genes are those of that table, whereas D and trimming came from the DNA. The table includes 150,000 to 200,000 clones, approximately 90% detected once. V lost 7 bases and J lost 1, with 26 bases in between. The CDR3 runs 18 residues. Germline V gene sequence: CDR1 SGHRS, CDR2 YFSETQ. The sample comprised peripheral blood. The rearrangement joins TRBV5-1 to TRBJ1-1; D unclear. The receptor was isolated from a human donor in a cohort sampled during active COVID-19. DNA for the CDR3: TGCGCCAGCGAAAGATTTCCCCGGGGATTGGGCGCGAACACTGAAGCTTTCTTT. Residues: CASERFPRGLGANTEAFF.